This TCR beta chain originates from a study of neoadjuvant anti-PD-1 for oral cavity cancer. Study-level background: Most patients had three to four biweekly doses of 3 mg/kg nivolumab before resection. Around day 43, patients without progression received a fourth nivolumab dose before surgery.

Described time point: after neoadjuvant nivolumab, at surgical resection. Patients had HPV-negative, locally advanced oral cavity squamous cell carcinoma. Libraries were prepared by immunoSEQ multiplex PCR; TCRdb keeps only in-frame clonotypes and omits some of them. Among just over 65,000 clones, roughly 81% were seen once, and the ten largest hold 3% to 3.5%. V dropped 2 bases and J dropped 6 bases, with 7 bases sitting between them. The length of the CDR3 is 13 residues. Germline CDR1 is MNHNY and CDR2 is SVGAGI (reference sequence). This TCR derives from a person between 40 and 85 years old with oral cavity squamous cell carcinoma. This chain uses TRBV6-6 with TRBJ2-2; possibly TRBD1 for D (5 bases). The source was PBMCs, collected after nivolumab (anti-PD-1) treatment. CDR3 residues: CASSYGASGELFF. The CDR3 DNA follows: TGTGCCAGCAGTTACGGGGCCTCCGGGGAGCTGTTTTTT.